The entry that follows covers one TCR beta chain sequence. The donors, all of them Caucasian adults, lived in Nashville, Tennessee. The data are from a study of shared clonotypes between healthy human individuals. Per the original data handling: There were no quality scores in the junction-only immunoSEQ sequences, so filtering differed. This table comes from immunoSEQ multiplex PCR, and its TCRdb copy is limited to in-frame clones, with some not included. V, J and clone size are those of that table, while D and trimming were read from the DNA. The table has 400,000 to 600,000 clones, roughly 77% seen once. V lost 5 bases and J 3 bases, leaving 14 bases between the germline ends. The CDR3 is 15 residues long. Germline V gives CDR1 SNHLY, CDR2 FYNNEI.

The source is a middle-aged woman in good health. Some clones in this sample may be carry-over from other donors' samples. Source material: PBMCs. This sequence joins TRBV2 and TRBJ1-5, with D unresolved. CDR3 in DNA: TGTGCCAGCAGTCCACCCGGACGCCCCAATCAGCCCCAGCATTTT. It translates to CASSPPGRPNQPQHF.